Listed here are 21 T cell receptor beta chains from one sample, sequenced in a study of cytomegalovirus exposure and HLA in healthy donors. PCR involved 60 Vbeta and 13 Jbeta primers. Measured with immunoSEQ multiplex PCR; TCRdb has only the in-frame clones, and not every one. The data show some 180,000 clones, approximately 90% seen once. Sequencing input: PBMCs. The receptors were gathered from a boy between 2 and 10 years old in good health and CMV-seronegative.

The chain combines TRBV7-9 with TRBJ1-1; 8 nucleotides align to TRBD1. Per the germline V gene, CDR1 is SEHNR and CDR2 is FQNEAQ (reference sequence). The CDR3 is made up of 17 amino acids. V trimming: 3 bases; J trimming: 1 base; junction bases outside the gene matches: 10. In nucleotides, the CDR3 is TGTGCCAGCAGCTTCCCATTCGGACAGGGTCCGAACACTGAAGCTTTCTTT. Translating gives CASSFPFGQGPNTEAFF.

CDR3 amino acids: CASSRVAEPLNTEAFF. The CDR3 region has the DNA TGTGCCAGCAGTCGCGTCGCCGAGCCTTTGAACACTGAAGCTTTCTTT. The chain uses TRBV27 and TRBJ1-1, with D unclear. Per germline, CDR1 MNHEY and CDR2 SMNVEV (reference sequence). The CDR3 has 16 amino acids. V lost 5 bases and J 0 bases, leaving 16 bases between the germline ends.

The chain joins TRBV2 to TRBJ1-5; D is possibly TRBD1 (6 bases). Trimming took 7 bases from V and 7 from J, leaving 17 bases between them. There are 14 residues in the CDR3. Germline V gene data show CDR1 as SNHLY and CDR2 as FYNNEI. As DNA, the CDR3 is TGTGCCAGCACCATAGGGGGAGAGTACCAGCCCCAGCATTTT. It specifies CASTIGGEYQPQHF.

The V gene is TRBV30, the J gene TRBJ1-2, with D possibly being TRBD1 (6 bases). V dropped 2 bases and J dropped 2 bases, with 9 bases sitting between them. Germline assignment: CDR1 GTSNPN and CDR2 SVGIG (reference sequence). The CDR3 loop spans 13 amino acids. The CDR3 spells CAWSTDSNYGYTF. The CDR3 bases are TGTGCCTGGAGTACGGACAGCAACTATGGCTACACCTTC.

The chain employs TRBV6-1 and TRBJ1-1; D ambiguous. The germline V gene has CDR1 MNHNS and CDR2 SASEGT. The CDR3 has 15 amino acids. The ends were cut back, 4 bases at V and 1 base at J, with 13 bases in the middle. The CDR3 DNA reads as TGTGCCAGCAGTGCCCTCGGCGGAGGGAACACTGAAGCTTTCTTT. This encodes CASSALGGGNTEAFF.

The CDR3 sequence is CASSRGVGTADIKYTGELFF. CDR3 coding DNA: TGTGCCAGTAGTAGGGGGGTGGGGACAGCCGACATTAAATACACCGGGGAGCTGTTTTTT. V gene TRBV19 combines with J gene TRBJ2-2, with a possible D match to TRBD1 (7 bases). CDR3 length: 20 amino acids. V gave up 4 bases and J gave up 3 bases, with 27 bases separating them. The germline V gene encodes CDR1 LNHDA and CDR2 SQIVND (reference sequence).

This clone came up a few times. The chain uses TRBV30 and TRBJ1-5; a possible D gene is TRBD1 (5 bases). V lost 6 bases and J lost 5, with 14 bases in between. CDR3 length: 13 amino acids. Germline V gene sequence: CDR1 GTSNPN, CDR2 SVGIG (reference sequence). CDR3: CACRGRDDQPQHF. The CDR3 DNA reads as TGTGCCTGCCGGGGGAGGGATGATCAGCCCCAGCATTTT.

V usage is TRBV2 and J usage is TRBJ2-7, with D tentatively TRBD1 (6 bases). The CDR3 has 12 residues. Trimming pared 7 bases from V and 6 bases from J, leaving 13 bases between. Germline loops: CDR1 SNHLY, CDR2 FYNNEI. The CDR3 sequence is CASTLTGREQYF. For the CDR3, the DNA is TGTGCCAGCACTTTGACAGGTCGCGAGCAGTACTTC.

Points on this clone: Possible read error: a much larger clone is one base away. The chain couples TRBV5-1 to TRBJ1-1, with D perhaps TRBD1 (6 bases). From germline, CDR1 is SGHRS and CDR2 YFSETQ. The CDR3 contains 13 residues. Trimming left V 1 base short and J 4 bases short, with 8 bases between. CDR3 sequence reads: CASSLTGTTEAFF. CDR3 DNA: TGCGCCAGCAGCTTGACAGGGACCACTGAAGCTTTCTTT.

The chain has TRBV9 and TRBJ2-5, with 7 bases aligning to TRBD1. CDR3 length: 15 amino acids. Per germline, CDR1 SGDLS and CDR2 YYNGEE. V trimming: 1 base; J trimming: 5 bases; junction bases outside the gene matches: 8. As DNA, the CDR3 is TGTGCCAGCAGCGTAAAGGGGGCTAGGGTGGAGACCCAGTACTTC. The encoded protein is CASSVKGARVETQYF. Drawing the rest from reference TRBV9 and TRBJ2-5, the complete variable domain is DSGVTQTPKHLITATGQRVTLRCSPRSGDLSVYWYQQSLDQGLQFLIQYYNGEERAKGNILERFSAQQFPDLHSELNLSSLELGDSALYFCASSVKGARVETQYFGPGTRLLVL.

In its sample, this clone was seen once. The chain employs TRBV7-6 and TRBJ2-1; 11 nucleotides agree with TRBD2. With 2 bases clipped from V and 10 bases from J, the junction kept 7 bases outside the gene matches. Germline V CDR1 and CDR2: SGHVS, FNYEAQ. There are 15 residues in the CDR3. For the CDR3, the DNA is TGTGCCAGCAGCTTAACTAGCGGGAGCCCCCGAGAGCAGTTCTTC. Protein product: CASSLTSGSPREQFF.

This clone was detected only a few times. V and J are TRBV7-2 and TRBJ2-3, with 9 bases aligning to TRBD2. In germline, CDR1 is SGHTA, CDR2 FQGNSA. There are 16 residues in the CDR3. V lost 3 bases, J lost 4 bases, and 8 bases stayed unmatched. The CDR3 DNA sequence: TGTGCCAGCAGCTTGCGCGGGGGGGCTTTCCCAGATACGCAGTATTTT. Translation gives CASSLRGGAFPDTQYF.

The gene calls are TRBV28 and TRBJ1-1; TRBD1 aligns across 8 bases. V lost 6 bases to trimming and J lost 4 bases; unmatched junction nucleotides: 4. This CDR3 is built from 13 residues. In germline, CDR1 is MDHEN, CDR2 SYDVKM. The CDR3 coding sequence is TGTGCCAGCAGCGTCGGGACAGGCACTGAAGCTTTCTTT. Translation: CASSVGTGTEAFF.

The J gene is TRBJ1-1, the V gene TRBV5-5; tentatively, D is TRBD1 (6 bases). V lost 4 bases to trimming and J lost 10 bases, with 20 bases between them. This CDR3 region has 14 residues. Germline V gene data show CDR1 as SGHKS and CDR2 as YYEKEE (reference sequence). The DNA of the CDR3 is TGTGCCAGCAGCGCAGGGACAACTTCCGTAGGAGCTTTCTTT. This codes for CASSAGTTSVGAFF.

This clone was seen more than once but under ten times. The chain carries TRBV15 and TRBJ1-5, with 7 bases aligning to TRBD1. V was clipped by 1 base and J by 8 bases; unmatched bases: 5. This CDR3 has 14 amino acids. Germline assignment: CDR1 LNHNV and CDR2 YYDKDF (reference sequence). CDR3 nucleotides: TGTGCCACCAGCAGAGGACAGGGCGAGGAGCCCCAGCATTTT. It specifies CATSRGQGEEPQHF. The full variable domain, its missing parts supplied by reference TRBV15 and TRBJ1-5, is DAMVIQNPRYQVTQFGKPVTLSCSQTLNHNVMYWYQQKSSQAPKLLFHYYDKDFNNEADTPDNFQSRRPNTSFCFLDIRSPGLGDTAMYLCATSRGQGEEPQHFGDGTRLSIL.

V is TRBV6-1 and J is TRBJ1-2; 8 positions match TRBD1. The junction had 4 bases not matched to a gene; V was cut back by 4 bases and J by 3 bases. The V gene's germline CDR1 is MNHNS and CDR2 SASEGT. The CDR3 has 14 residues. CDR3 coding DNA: TGTGCCAGCAGTGGTCGACAGGGGTACTATGGCTACACCTTC. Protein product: CASSGRQGYYGYTF.

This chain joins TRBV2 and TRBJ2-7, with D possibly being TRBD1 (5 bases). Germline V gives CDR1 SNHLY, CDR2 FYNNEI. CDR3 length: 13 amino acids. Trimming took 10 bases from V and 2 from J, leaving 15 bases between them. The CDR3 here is CAIPVQGTYEQYF. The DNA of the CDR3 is TGTGCCATACCAGTTCAGGGTACCTACGAGCAGTACTTC.

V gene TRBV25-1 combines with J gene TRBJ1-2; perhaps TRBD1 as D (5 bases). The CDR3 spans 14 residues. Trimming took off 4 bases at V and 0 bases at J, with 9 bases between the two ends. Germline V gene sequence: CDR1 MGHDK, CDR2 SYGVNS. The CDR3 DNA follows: TGTGCCAGCAGTGGGTGGGGCACTAACTATGGCTACACCTTC. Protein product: CASSGWGTNYGYTF.

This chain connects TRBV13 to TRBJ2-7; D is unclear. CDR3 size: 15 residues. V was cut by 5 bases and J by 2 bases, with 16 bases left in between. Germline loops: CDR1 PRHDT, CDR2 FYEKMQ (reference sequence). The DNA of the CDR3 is TGTGCCAGCAGCCCCGCCGGCGCAGCGACCTACGAGCAGTACTTC. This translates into CASSPAGAATYEQYF.

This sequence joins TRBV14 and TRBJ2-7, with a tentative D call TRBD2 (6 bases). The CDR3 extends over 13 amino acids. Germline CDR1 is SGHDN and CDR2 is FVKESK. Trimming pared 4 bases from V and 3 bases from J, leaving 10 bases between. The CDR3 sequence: CASSPTGVYEQYF. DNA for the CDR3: TGTGCCAGCAGCCCAACGGGAGTCTACGAGCAGTACTTC.

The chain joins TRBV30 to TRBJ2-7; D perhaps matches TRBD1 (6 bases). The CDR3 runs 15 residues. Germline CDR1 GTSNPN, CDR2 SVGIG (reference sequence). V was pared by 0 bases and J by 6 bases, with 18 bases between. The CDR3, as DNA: TGTGCCTGGAGTGTACTGGCAGGGGACCATGGCGAGCAGTACTTC. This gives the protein CAWSVLAGDHGEQYF. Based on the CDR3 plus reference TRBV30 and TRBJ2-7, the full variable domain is SQTIHQWPATLVQPVGSPLSLECTVEGTSNPNLYWYRQAAGRGLQLLFYSVGIGQISSEVPQNLSASRPQDRQFILSSKKLLLSDSGFYLCAWSVLAGDHGEQYFGPGTRLTVT.